The next 32 T cell receptor beta chains were all read from a single sample in a study of OX40 agonist ivuxolimab in advanced cancers. Sequencing used immunoSEQ multiplex PCR; TCRdb keeps in-frame clones, though not all of them. The sample lists over 45,000 clones, 65% to 85% occurring once. Sequences were derived from CD4+ or CD8+ T cells sorted from blood, sampled in a trial of the OX40 agonist ivuxolimab. The source of these receptors is an adult with an advanced solid tumor such as melanoma, head and neck, liver or kidney cancer.

The chain has TRBV7-9 and TRBJ2-7; D is perhaps TRBD2 (6 bases). V gave up 1 base and J gave up 4 bases, with 14 bases separating them. This CDR3 has 15 amino acids. The germline CDR1 and CDR2 sequences are SEHNR and FQNEAQ (reference sequence). Here the CDR3 reads CASSLGRLGPYEQYF. CDR3 nucleotide sequence: TGTGCCAGCAGCTTAGGTAGACTAGGACCGTACGAGCAGTACTTC. Based on the CDR3 plus reference TRBV7-9 and TRBJ2-7, the full variable domain is DTGVSQNPRHKITKRGQNVTFRCDPISEHNRLYWYRQTLGQGPEFLTYFQNEAQLEKSRLLSDRFSAERPKGSFSTLEIQRTEQGDSAMYLCASSLGRLGPYEQYFGPGTRLTVT.

In its sample, this clone was seen once. J is TRBJ2-1 and V is TRBV9; D could derive from TRBD1 or TRBD2 (5 bases each). The CDR3 is made up of 13 amino acids. Trimming stripped 5 bases from V and 9 bases from J, with 15 bases between. CDR1 and CDR2 from the germline V gene are SGDLS and YYNGEE. CDR3 in amino acids: CASSGDATGEQFF. The CDR3 DNA follows: TGTGCCAGCAGTGGGGACGCAACCGGTGAGCAGTTCTTC.

The chain uses TRBV7-6 and TRBJ1-3; TRBD1 might be the D (5 bases). This CDR3 is 13 amino acids long. Trimming took 5 bases from V and 4 from J, leaving 9 bases between them. Germline lookup yields CDR1 SGHVS and CDR2 FNYEAQ. CDR3: CASSPRQGNTIYF. CDR3 nucleotide sequence: TGTGCCAGCAGCCCCCGACAGGGAAACACCATATATTTT.

The J gene is TRBJ1-2, the V gene TRBV15; 7 bases align to TRBD1. The germline gives CDR1 LNHNV, CDR2 YYDKDF (reference sequence). J was trimmed by 6 bases and V by 1 base; bases with no gene match: 11. The CDR3 totals 16 residues. This CDR3 is CATSRADRAWRDGYTF. DNA of the CDR3: TGTGCCACCAGCAGAGCCGACAGGGCGTGGAGGGATGGCTACACCTTC.

This clone was seen a handful of times. The V and J genes are TRBV5-8 and TRBJ2-1, with 10 bases lining up with TRBD2. The CDR3 is 15 amino acids. Unmatched junction bases numbered 15, after V lost 6 bases and J lost 12 bases. Germline loops: CDR1 SGHTS, CDR2 YDEGEE. CDR3 nucleotides: TGTGCCAGCACTCAAGCGGGGGGGCCCTCAAGAAGGCAGTTCTTC. As protein: CASTQAGGPSRRQFF.

The CDR3 coding sequence is TGCGCCAGCAGCTTGTTGCCCTCTCGGGTTAGGTACGAGCAGTACTTC. This codes for CASSLLPSRVRYEQYF. The chain has TRBV5-1 and TRBJ2-7; D call uncertain. Germline V gene data show CDR1 as SGHRS and CDR2 as YFSETQ. The length of the CDR3 is 16 residues. Between the trimmed V and J ends, which lost 1 base and 4 bases, there was a span of 18 bases.

This clone turned up a few times. The chain links TRBV9 to TRBJ1-2; a possible D gene is TRBD1 (6 bases). The CDR3 length is 13 residues. V lost 2 bases, J lost 5 bases, and 10 bases lay in between. Germline V lookup: CDR1 SGDLS, CDR2 YYNGEE. The CDR3 spells CASSVGQKYGYTF. The CDR3 coding sequence is TGTGCCAGCAGCGTCGGACAGAAATATGGCTACACCTTC.

This sequence joins TRBV18 and TRBJ2-7; 8 positions match TRBD1. This CDR3 is built from 13 residues. Looked up from germline, CDR1 is KGHSH and CDR2 is LQKENI. V dropped 3 bases and J dropped 6; count of bases not matched to a gene: 4. CDR3 nucleotide sequence: TGTGCCAGCTCACCCGGACAGGGCGTCGAGCAGTACTTC. Protein: CASSPGQGVEQYF. The complete variable domain, with remaining parts taken from reference TRBV18 and TRBJ2-7, reads NAGVMQNPRHLVRRRGQEARLRCSPMKGHSHVYWYRQLPEEGLKFMVYLQKENIIDESGMPKERFSAEFPKEGPSILRIQQVVRGDSAAYFCASSPGQGVEQYFGPGTRLTVT.

This chain connects TRBV6-5 to TRBJ1-2, with D possibly being TRBD1 (6 bases). The CDR3 length is 14 residues. The V and J ends lost 6 bases and 4 bases respectively, with 15 bases between them. CDR1 MNHEY and CDR2 SVGAGI come from the germline V gene. The CDR3 reads CASRKGGAGYGYTF. The CDR3 bases are TGTGCCAGCAGAAAAGGGGGGGCGGGCTATGGCTACACCTTC.

This clone appeared a single time. This chain links TRBV2 with TRBJ1-5, with D unclear. With 6 bases removed from V and 1 base from J, the gap between germline ends came to 16 bases. Germline V gives CDR1 SNHLY, CDR2 FYNNEI. CDR3 length: 16 residues. In DNA form, the CDR3 reads TGTGCCAGCAGCGCTAGCGCCAGTTTAAGCAATCAGCCCCAGCATTTT. It yields the protein CASSASASLSNQPQHF.

This chain uses TRBV7-9 with TRBJ2-3; D is tentatively TRBD1 or TRBD2 (5 bases each). The germline CDR1 and CDR2 sequences are SEHNR and FQNEAQ (reference sequence). V was shortened by 5 bases and J by 0 bases, with 9 bases between the two germline ends. CDR3 length: 14 amino acids. CDR3 in amino acids: CASSPGASTDTQYF. The DNA of the CDR3 is TGTGCCAGCAGCCCCGGGGCTAGCACAGATACGCAGTATTTT. Looking up the rest from reference TRBV7-9 and TRBJ2-3 gives the full variable domain: DTGVSQNPRHKITKRGQNVTFRCDPISEHNRLYWYRQTLGQGPEFLTYFQNEAQLEKSRLLSDRFSAERPKGSFSTLEIQRTEQGDSAMYLCASSPGASTDTQYFGPGTRLTVL.

The chain joins TRBV29-1 to TRBJ2-7; no reliable D call. V was pared by 5 bases and J by 4 bases, with 9 bases between. The CDR3 has 11 amino acids. Germline CDR1 reads SQVTM; CDR2 reads ANQGSEA. The CDR3 DNA reads TGCAGCGTTACCGGCGGTTACGAGCAGTACTTC. As protein: CSVTGGYEQYF.

The rearrangement joins TRBV19 to TRBJ1-4; D gene uncertain. CDR1 and CDR2 from the germline V gene are LNHDA and SQIVND (reference sequence). V was shortened by 6 bases and J by 8 bases, with 19 bases between the two germline ends. The CDR3 covers 15 residues. The chain's CDR3 is CASRPGRRAGEKLFF. CDR3 sequence (DNA): TGTGCCAGTAGACCTGGACGGCGGGCTGGCGAAAAACTGTTTTTT. Combining the CDR3 with reference TRBV19 and TRBJ1-4 gives the whole variable domain DGGITQSPKYLFRKEGQNVTLSCEQNLNHDAMYWYRQDPGQGLRLIYYSQIVNDFQKGDIAEGYSVSREKKESFPLTVTSAQKNPTAFYLCASRPGRRAGEKLFFGSGTQLSVL.

The chain employs TRBV25-1 and TRBJ1-2; D may be TRBD1 (5 bases). Germline-derived CDR1 and CDR2 are MGHDK and SYGVNS. This CDR3 has 14 amino acids. Deletions cut 1 base from V and 4 bases from J, with 10 bases between. The CDR3 DNA reads as TGTGCCAGCAGTGAATGGGGGGTCAGCTATGGCTACACCTTC. Amino acid sequence: CASSEWGVSYGYTF.

The rearrangement links TRBV7-2 to TRBJ2-1; TRBD1 matches 9 bases. The CDR3 is 16 amino acids. Trimming took 1 base from V and 4 from J; bases not matched to a gene: 5. Germline CDR1 and CDR2: SGHTA and FQGNSA. CDR3 nucleotide sequence: TGTGCCAGCAGCTTAGGGGGGACAGGGTATTACAATGAGCAGTTCTTC. It codes for CASSLGGTGYYNEQFF.

The V gene is TRBV10-1, the J gene TRBJ2-3; D is possibly TRBD1 (5 bases). The CDR3 contains 14 residues. V lost 5 bases to trimming and J lost 1 base, with 10 bases between them. Germline CDR1 is WNHNN and CDR2 is SYGVQD (reference sequence). CDR3 coding DNA: TGCGCCAGCAGTCGGACATTCCGCACAGATACGCAGTATTTT. This gives the protein CASSRTFRTDTQYF.

A word on this clone: An end of the junction differs from the germline gene, which may be a read error. The chain joins TRBV19 to TRBJ2-2, with 9 bases that match TRBD2. The germline V gene encodes CDR1 LNHDA and CDR2 SQIVND (reference sequence). There are 14 residues in the CDR3. For the CDR3, the DNA is TGTGCCAGCAGTAGCGGGAGCAGTTTCGGGGAGCTGTTTTTT. Its protein is CASSSGSSFGELFF.

The chain joins TRBV7-3 to TRBJ2-1; D perhaps matches TRBD2 (6 bases). Per germline, CDR1 SGHTA and CDR2 FQGTGA. V lost 0 bases, J lost 9 bases, and 9 bases lay in between. The CDR3 is 13 amino acids. The CDR3 loop reads CASSLTLEGEQFF. The CDR3 coding sequence is TGTGCCAGCAGCTTAACGTTGGAGGGTGAGCAGTTCTTC.

The rearrangement links TRBV6-6 to TRBJ2-3; 7 bases agree with TRBD1. J gave up 1 base and V 6 bases, and 4 bases lay outside the gene matches. This CDR3 has 14 amino acids. In germline, CDR1 is MNHNY, CDR2 SVGAGI (reference sequence). The CDR3 sequence: CASRWGQRTDTQYF. In nucleotides, the CDR3 is TGTGCCAGCAGGTGGGGACAGCGCACAGATACGCAGTATTTT.

The chain links TRBV19 to TRBJ2-7; 8 nucleotides align to TRBD1. The trim removed 6 bases at V and 3 bases at J, leaving 7 bases unmatched. Germline V lookup: CDR1 LNHDA, CDR2 SQIVND (reference sequence). The CDR3 extends over 14 amino acids. The CDR3 loop is CASRNPGQDYEQYF. The CDR3 DNA sequence: TGTGCCAGTAGGAATCCGGGACAGGACTACGAGCAGTACTTC. Full variable domain (outside the CDR3, taken from reference TRBV19 and TRBJ2-7): DGGITQSPKYLFRKEGQNVTLSCEQNLNHDAMYWYRQDPGQGLRLIYYSQIVNDFQKGDIAEGYSVSREKKESFPLTVTSAQKNPTAFYLCASRNPGQDYEQYFGPGTRLTVT.

The rearrangement links TRBV29-1 to TRBJ2-3; possible D gene TRBD2, 7 bases. CDR3 length: 15 residues. CDR1 and CDR2 (germline): SQVTM, ANQGSEA. Trimming took 3 bases from V and 1 from J, leaving 14 bases between them. The CDR3 nucleotides are TGCAGCGTTGATCGGGAGGAGGGGGGCACAGATACGCAGTATTTT. It codes for CSVDREEGGTDTQYF.

The V call is TRBV19, the J call TRBJ1-2, with 9 bases fitting TRBD1. Germline trimming cut 4 bases from V and 4 bases from J; bases unmatched to any gene: 10. This CDR3 spans 16 amino acids. The V gene's germline CDR1 is LNHDA and CDR2 SQIVND (reference sequence). CDR3 coding DNA: TGTGCCAGTAGTAAAGGAGGACAGGGGCTTATCTATGGCTACACCTTC. Translation: CASSKGGQGLIYGYTF.

The V and J genes are TRBV18 and TRBJ2-1; no firm D call. The V gene lost 5 bases and the J gene lost 10 bases, with 15 bases spanning the gap. This CDR3 region has 13 residues. CDR1 and CDR2 (germline): KGHSH, LQKENI. The CDR3 is CASSTTSENEQFF. CDR3 sequence (DNA): TGTGCCAGCTCAACTACATCCGAGAACGAGCAGTTCTTC.

The rearrangement joins TRBV7-8 to TRBJ1-1; the D gene is possibly TRBD1 (5 bases). CDR1 is SGHVS and CDR2 is FQNEAQ in the germline V gene. V was cut by 0 bases and J by 11 bases, with 10 bases left in between. The CDR3 spans 12 residues. The CDR3 loop is CASSLAQGTAFF. CDR3 nucleotides: TGTGCCAGCAGCTTAGCCCAGGGAACGGCTTTCTTT.

This clone was found once. The rearrangement links TRBV6-1 to TRBJ2-1; 11 bases agree with TRBD2. Trimming cost V 3 bases and J 5 bases; bases outside gene matches: 3. The CDR3 consists of 15 residues. From germline, CDR1 is MNHNS and CDR2 SASEGT. This CDR3 reads CASSDRLAGNNEQFF. In DNA form, the CDR3 reads TGTGCCAGCAGTGATCGACTAGCGGGAAACAATGAGCAGTTCTTC.

This clone appeared a few times. This rearrangement joins TRBV30 to TRBJ2-5, with TRBD2 as a possible D gene (6 bases). The CDR3 loop spans 13 amino acids. Germline assignment: CDR1 GTSNPN and CDR2 SVGIG (reference sequence). The chain's CDR3 is CARRGREMETQYF. The CDR3 DNA sequence: TGTGCTCGGCGGGGACGAGAAATGGAGACCCAGTACTTC.

The chain links TRBV25-1 to TRBJ2-5; D may correspond to TRBD1 or TRBD2 (6 bases each). V shed 6 bases and J shed 5 bases, with 19 bases lying between them. CDR3 length: 15 residues. Germline V CDR1 and CDR2: MGHDK, SYGVNS. The CDR3 here is CASSEPGGAGETQYF. As DNA, the CDR3 is TGTGCCAGCAGCGAACCTGGGGGCGCGGGGGAGACCCAGTACTTC.

The V and J genes are TRBV11-2 and TRBJ2-3; 9 bases align to TRBD2. V shed 9 bases and J 0 bases; nucleotides not matched to a gene: 10. CDR1 is SGHAT and CDR2 is FQNNGV in the germline V gene. The CDR3 is 16 amino acids. CDR3 amino acids: CASRRASGTSTDTQYF. Here the CDR3 DNA reads TGTGCCAGTAGGCGGGCTAGCGGGACTAGCACAGATACGCAGTATTTT.

This chain uses TRBV7-9 with TRBJ2-5; 10 nucleotides match TRBD2. Trimming removed 3 bases from V and 0 bases from J; junction bases left unmatched: 7. CDR3 length: 17 residues. Germline-derived CDR1 and CDR2 are SEHNR and FQNEAQ (reference sequence). The DNA for the CDR3 is TGTGCCAGCAGCTTCACTAGCGGGACCTCGTACCAAGAGACCCAGTACTTC. Protein sequence: CASSFTSGTSYQETQYF.

This chain links TRBV5-1 with TRBJ2-2; 7 bases agree with TRBD2. Trimming took 0 bases from V and 4 from J; bases not matched to a gene: 3. The CDR3 covers 15 residues. From germline, CDR1 is SGHRS and CDR2 YFSETQ. CDR3 loop: CASSLGGSFTGELFF. Written as DNA, the CDR3 is TGCGCCAGCAGCTTGGGCGGGAGTTTCACCGGGGAGCTGTTTTTT.

The V and J genes are TRBV6-1 and TRBJ2-1, with 10 bases that match TRBD2. The germline V gene has CDR1 MNHNS and CDR2 SASEGT. V shed 7 bases and J 4 bases; nucleotides not matched to a gene: 7. There are 15 residues in the CDR3. The CDR3 DNA sequence: TGTGCCAGCATTCCTAGCGGGAGTTATTACAATGAGCAGTTCTTC. It is translated as CASIPSGSYYNEQFF.

This rearrangement joins TRBV7-2 to TRBJ1-5, with 9 bases lining up with TRBD1. V lost 5 bases and J lost 5; bases outside the gene matches: 13. Per the germline V gene, CDR1 is SGHTA and CDR2 is FQGNSA. The CDR3 contains 17 residues. For the CDR3, the DNA is TGTGCCAGCAGCCGAGATCCCCGGACAGGGGAAGATCAGCCCCAGCATTTT. Its protein is CASSRDPRTGEDQPQHF.